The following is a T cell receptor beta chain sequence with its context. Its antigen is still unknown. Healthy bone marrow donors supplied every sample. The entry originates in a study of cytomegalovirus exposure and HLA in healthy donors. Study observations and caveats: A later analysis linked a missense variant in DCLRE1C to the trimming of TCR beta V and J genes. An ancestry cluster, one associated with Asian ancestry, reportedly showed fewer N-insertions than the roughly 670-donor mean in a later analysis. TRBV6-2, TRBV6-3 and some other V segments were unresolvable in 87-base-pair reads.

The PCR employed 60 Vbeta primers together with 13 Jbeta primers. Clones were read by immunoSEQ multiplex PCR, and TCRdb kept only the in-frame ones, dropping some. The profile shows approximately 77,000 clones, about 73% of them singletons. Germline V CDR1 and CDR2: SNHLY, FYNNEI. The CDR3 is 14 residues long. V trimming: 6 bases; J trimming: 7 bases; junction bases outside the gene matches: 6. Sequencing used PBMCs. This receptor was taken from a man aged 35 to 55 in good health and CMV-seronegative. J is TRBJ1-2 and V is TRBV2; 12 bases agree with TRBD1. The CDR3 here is CASRPGQGAVGYTF. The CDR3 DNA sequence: TGTGCCAGCAGGCCGGGACAGGGGGCAGTTGGCTACACCTTC.